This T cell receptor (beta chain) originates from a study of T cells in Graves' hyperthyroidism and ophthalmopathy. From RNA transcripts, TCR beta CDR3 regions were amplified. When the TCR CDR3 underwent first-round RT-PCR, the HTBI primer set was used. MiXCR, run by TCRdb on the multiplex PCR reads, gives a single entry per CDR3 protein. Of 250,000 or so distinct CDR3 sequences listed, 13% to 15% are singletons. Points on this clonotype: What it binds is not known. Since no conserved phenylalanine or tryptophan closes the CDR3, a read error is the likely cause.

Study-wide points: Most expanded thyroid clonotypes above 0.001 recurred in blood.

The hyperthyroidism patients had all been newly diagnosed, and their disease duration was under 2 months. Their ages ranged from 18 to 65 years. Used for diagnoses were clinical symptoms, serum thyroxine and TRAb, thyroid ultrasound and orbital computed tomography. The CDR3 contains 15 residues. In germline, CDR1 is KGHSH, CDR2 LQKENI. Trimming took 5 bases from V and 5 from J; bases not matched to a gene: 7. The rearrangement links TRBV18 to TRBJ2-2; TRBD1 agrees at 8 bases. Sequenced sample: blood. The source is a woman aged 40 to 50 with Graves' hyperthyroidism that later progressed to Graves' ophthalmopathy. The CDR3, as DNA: TGTGCCAGCTCAAGACAGGGGCTCCTGACCGGGGAGCTGTTTCTT. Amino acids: CASSRQGLLTGELFL.